The present T cell receptor (beta chain) was sequenced within a study of blood T cell repertoires in COVID-19. As for the study in general: From the United States, Italy and Spain came samples of acute and convalescent COVID-19. The cDNA or gDNA used as material had been derived from T cells, B-cell-depleted T cells, or PBMCs.

The length of the CDR3 is 12 residues. With regard to this clone: One end of the junction is discordant with germline, which a read error may explain.

In the original analysis: Reference gene primer amplification in the assay estimated nucleated cell counts. Only in-frame clones appear in the TCRdb table, and some are missing; sequencing was by immunoSEQ multiplex PCR. From that table come the V and J calls and clone size; the DNA was used to work out D and trimming. The data contain over 150,000 clones, roughly nine tenths of them seen just once; the ten biggest clones take up less than 25%. The sequenced material came from peripheral blood. This clonotype originated in a man in his 70s with active or convalescent COVID-19. The genes are TRBV12-3 or TRBV12-4 and TRBJ1-5; the D is unclear. CDR3: CASRSSSQPQHF. The CDR3 region has the DNA TGTGCCAGCCGAAGTAGCAGTCAGCCCCAGCATTTT.